This TCR beta chain was sequenced for a study of cytomegalovirus exposure and HLA in healthy donors. For the study at large: It was reported in a later analysis that the same platform had been used for the 120 validation repertoires as for the 666 first-cohort repertoires.

There are 14 residues in the CDR3. V shed 4 bases and J 7 bases; nucleotides not matched to a gene: 9. Per germline, CDR1 MDHEN and CDR2 SYDVKM. Clones were sequenced by immunoSEQ multiplex PCR, and TCRdb holds only the in-frame ones, with some missing. The repertoire includes about 150,000 clones, roughly 84% of them detected once, and around 2.1% sits in the top ten. This receptor was obtained from a human donor in good health. The genes are TRBV28 and TRBJ1-2; 7 nucleotides match TRBD1. The sample consisted of PBMCs. CDR3 sequence: CASSYSKGARGYTF. The DNA for the CDR3 is TGTGCCAGCAGTTATTCAAAGGGGGCGCGTGGCTACACCTTC.